The clone carrying this T cell receptor (beta chain) has at least ten counts. What it binds is unknown. This CDR3 is built from 15 residues. CDR1 and CDR2 from the germline V gene are LGHDT and YNNKEL (reference sequence). V was shortened by 7 bases and J by 4 bases, with 16 bases between the two germline ends. The TCR library protocol attached unique molecular identifiers to the individual cDNA molecules. Via MiXCR, TCRdb re-called the 5' RACE reads, giving one row per CDR3 protein. The sample lists around 62,000 distinct CDR3 sequences, over 4.5% occurring once. The sample comes from a study of early T cells in non-severe SARS-CoV-2 infection. Whole-study context: The sequenced material was bulk RNA from unsorted whole blood, and its chains were unpaired. Findings and limits, study-wide: Sequences matched to VDJdb favored anti-spike CD8 responses, while private and CD4 specificities were missed.

V gene TRBV3-1 combines with J gene TRBJ2-2; D unresolved. Sequenced material: whole blood. This receptor was taken from an adult who was a healthcare worker with PCR-confirmed SARS-CoV-2 infection or an uninfected control (not recorded which). This CDR3 reads CASTSTPFGTGELFF. The DNA of the CDR3 is TGTGCCAGCACCTCGACACCATTCGGCACCGGGGAGCTGTTTTTT.